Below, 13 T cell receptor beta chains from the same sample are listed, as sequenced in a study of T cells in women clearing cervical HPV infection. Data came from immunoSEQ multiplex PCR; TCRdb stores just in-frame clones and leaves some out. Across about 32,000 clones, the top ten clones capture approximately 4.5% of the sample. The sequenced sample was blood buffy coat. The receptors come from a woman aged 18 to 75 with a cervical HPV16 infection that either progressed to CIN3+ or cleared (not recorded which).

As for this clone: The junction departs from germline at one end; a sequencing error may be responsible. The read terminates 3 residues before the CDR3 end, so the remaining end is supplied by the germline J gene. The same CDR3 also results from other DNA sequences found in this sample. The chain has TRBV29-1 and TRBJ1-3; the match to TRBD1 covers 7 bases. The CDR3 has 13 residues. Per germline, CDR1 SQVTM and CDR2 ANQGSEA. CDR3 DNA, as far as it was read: TGCAGCGTTGATTCGGCAGGGGGAAACACA. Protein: CSVDSAGGNT. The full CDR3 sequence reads CSVDSAGGNTIYF.

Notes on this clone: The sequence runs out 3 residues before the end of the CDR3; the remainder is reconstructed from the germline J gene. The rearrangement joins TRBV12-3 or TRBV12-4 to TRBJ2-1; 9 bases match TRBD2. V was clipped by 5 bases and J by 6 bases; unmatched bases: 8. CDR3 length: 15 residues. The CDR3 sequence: CASSVAGGPGNEQFF. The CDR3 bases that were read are TGTGCCAGCAGTGTGGCGGGGGGGCCGGGCAATGAG.

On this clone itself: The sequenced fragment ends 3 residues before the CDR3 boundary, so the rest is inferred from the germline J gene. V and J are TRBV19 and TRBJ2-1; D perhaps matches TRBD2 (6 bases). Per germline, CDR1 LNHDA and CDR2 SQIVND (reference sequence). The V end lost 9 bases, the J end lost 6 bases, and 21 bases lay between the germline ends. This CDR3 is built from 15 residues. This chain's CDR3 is CASTLGLARANEQFF. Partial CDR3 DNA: TGTGCCAGCACCCTAGGGCTAGCGAGGGCCAATGAG.

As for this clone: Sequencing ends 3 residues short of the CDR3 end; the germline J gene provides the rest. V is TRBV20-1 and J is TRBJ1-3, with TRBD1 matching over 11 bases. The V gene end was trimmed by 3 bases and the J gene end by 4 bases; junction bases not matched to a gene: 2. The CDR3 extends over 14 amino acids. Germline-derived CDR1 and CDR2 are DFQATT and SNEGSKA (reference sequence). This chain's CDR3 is CSARDRGHGNTIYF. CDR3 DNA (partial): TGCAGTGCTAGGGACAGGGGGCACGGAAACACC.

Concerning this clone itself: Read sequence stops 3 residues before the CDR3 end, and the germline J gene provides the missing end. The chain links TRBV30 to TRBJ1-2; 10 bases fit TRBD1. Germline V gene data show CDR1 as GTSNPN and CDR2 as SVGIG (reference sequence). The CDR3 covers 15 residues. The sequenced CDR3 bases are TGTGCCTGGAGTAGACAGGGGGCAATCGGAAACATC. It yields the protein CAWSRQGAIGNI. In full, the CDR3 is CAWSRQGAIGNIYTF.

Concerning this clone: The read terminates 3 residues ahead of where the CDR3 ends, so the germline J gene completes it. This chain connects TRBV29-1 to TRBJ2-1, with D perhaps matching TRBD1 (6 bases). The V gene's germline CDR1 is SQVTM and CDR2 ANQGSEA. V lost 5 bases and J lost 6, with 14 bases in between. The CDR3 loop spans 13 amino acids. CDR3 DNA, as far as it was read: TGCAGCGTTCGTGGGGGCAGGGGCAATGAG. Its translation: CSVRGGRGNE. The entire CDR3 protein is CSVRGGRGNEQFF.

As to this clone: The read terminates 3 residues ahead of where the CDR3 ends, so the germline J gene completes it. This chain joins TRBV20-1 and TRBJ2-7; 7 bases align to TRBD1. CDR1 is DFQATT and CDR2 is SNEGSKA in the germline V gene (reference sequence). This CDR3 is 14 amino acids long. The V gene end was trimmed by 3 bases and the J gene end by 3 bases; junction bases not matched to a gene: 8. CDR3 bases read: TGCAGTGCTAGGCCCGACCGGACAGGCTACGAG. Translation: CSARPDRTGYE. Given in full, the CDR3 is CSARPDRTGYEQYF.

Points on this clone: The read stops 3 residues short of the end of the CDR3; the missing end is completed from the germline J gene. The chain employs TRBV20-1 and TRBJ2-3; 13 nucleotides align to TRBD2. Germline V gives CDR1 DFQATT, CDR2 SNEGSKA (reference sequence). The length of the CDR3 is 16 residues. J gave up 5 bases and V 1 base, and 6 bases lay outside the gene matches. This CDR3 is CSARAPGLAGRDTQYF. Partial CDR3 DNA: TGCAGTGCTAGAGCCCCGGGACTAGCGGGAAGAGATACG.

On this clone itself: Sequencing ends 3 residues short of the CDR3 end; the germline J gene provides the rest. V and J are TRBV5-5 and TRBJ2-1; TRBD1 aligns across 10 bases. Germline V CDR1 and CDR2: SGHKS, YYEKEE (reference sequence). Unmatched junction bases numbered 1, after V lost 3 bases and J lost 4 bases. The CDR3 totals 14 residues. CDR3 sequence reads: CASSWGQGYNEQFF. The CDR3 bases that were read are TGTGCCAGCAGCTGGGGACAGGGGTACAATGAG. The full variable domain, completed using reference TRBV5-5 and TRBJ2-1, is DAGVTQSPTHLIKTRGQQVTLRCSPISGHKSVSWYQQVLGQGPQFIFQYYEKEERGRGNFPDRFSARQFPNYSSELNVNALLLGDSALYLCASSWGQGYNEQFFGPGTRLTVL.

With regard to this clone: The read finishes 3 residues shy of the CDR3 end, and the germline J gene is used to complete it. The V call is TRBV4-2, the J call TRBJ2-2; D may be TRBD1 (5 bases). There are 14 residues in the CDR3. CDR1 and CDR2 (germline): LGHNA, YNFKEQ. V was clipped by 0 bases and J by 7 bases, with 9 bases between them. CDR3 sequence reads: CASSQDAGIGELFF. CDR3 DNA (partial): TGTGCCAGCAGCCAAGATGCAGGGATCGGGGAG.

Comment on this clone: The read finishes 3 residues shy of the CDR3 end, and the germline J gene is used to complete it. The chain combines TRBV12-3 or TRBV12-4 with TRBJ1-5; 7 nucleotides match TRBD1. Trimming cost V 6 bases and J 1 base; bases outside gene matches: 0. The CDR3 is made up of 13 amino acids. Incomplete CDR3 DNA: TGTGCCAGCAGGACAGGGAGCAATCAGCCC. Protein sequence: CASRTGSNQP. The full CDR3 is CASRTGSNQPQHF.

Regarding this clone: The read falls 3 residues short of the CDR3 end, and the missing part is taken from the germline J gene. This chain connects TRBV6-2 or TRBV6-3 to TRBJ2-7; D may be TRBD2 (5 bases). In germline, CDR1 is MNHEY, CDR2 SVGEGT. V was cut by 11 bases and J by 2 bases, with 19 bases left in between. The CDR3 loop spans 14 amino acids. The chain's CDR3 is CAAQVAGATYEQYF. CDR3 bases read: TGTGCCGCCCAAGTGGCGGGCGCGACCTACGAG.

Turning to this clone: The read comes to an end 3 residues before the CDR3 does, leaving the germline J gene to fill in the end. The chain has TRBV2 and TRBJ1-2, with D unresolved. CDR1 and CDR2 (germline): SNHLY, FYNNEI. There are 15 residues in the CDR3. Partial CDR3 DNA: TGTGCCAGCAGACCCGGATCCCTAGCCAAAAACATC. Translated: CASRPGSLAKNI. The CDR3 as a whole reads CASRPGSLAKNIYTF.